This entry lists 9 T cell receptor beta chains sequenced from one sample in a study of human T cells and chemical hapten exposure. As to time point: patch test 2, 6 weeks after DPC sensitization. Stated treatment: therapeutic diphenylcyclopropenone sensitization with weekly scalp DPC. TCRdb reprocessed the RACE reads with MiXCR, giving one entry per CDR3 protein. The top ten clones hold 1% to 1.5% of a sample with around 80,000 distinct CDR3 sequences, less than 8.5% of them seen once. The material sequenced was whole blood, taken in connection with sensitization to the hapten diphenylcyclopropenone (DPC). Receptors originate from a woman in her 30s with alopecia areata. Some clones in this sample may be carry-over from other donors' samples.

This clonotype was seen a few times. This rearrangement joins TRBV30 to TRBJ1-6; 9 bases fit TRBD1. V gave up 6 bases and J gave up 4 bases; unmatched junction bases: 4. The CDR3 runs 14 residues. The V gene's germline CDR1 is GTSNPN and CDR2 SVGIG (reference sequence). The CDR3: CACGTGTYNSPLHF. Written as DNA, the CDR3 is TGTGCCTGTGGGACAGGGACATATAATTCACCCCTCCACTTT.

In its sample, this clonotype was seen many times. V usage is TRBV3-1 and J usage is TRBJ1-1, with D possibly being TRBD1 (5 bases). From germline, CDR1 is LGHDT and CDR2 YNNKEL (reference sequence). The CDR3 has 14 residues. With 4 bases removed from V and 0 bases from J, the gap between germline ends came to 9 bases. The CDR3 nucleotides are TGTGCCAGCAGCCCGGGACTAATGAACACTGAAGCTTTCTTT. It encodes CASSPGLMNTEAFF.

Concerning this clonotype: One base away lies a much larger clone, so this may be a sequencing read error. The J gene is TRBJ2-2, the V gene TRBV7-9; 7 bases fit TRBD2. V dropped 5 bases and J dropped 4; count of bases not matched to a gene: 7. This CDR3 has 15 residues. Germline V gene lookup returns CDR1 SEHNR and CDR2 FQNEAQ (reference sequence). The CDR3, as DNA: TGTGCCAGCAGCCCGCTAGCGGTGAGCACCGGGGAGCTGTTTTTT. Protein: CASSPLAVSTGELFF.

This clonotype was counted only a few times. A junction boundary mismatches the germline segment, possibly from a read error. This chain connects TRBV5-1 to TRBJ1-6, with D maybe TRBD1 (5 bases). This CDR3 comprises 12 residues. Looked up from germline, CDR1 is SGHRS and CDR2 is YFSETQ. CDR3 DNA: TGCGCTAGCAGGGATGTGTCAATCCCCCTCCACTTT. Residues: CASRDVSIPLHF.

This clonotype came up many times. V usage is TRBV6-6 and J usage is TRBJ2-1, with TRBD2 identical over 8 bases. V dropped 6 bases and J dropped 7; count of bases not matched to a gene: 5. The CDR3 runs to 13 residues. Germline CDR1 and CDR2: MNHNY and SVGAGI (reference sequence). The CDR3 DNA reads TGTGCCAGCAGCCCCGGGACTAGGAATGAGCAGTTCTTC. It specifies CASSPGTRNEQFF.

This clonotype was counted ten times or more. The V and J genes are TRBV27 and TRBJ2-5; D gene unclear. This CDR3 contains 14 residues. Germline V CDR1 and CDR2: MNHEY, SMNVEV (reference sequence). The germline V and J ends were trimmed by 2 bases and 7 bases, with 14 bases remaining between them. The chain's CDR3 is CASSLRSQSMTQYF. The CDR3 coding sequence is TGTGCCAGCAGTTTAAGGTCCCAGAGTATGACCCAGTACTTC.

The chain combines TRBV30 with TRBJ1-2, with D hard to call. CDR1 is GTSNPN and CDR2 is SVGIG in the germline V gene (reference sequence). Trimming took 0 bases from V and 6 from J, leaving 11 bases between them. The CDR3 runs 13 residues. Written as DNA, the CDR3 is TGTGCCTGGAGTGTATATTCGGCAGATGGCTACACCTTC. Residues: CAWSVYSADGYTF.

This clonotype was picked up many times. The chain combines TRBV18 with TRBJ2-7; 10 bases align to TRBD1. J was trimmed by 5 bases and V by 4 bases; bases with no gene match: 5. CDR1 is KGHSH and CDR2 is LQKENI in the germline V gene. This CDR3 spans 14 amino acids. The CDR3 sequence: CASSRQGARHEQYF. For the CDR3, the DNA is TGTGCCAGCTCACGACAGGGGGCGCGCCACGAGCAGTACTTC.

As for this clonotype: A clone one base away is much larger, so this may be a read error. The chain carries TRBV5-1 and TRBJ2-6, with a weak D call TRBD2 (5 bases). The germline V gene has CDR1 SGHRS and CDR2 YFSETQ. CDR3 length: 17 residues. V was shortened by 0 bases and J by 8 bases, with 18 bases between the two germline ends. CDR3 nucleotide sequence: TGCGCCAGCAGCTTGGCCGACACTGTGGTCGGGACCAACGTCCTGACTTTC. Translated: CASSLADTVVGTNVLTF.